Shown below are 14 T cell receptor beta chains from a single sample sequenced in a study of T cell responses to AZD1222 COVID-19 vaccine. Profiling relied on immunoSEQ multiplex PCR, and the TCRdb table lists in-frame clones only, not all of them. Of 100,000 to 150,000 clones listed, roughly 91% are singletons. Sequencing used peripheral blood, obtained on day 0 of MenACWY control vaccination. Every receptor here comes from an adult in good health.

The CDR3 protein is CASSVGLGDYGYTF. CDR3 DNA: TGTGCCAGCAGTGTCGGACTCGGAGACTATGGCTACACCTTC. The V gene is TRBV27, the J gene TRBJ1-2; the D is unclear. Germline lookup yields CDR1 MNHEY and CDR2 SMNVEV (reference sequence). The CDR3 runs 14 residues. Between the trimmed V and J ends, which lost 5 bases and 3 bases, there was a span of 13 bases.

The chain links TRBV9 to TRBJ2-7; D may correspond to TRBD1 or TRBD2 (6 bases each). From germline, CDR1 is SGDLS and CDR2 YYNGEE. This CDR3 region has 15 residues. V lost 0 bases to trimming and J lost 3 bases, with 13 bases between them. In DNA, the CDR3 is TGTGCCAGCAGCGTAGCTTGGGGGGCGGGCTACGAGCAGTACTTC. It encodes CASSVAWGAGYEQYF.

The chain is built from TRBV5-1 and TRBJ1-5; D may be TRBD1 (5 bases). Germline V CDR1 and CDR2: SGHRS, YFSETQ. Trimming pared 5 bases from V and 9 bases from J, leaving 18 bases between. This CDR3 is built from 14 residues. CDR3 in amino acids: CASRPDTLGGPQHF. The CDR3 nucleotides read TGCGCCAGCAGGCCGGACACCTTAGGAGGGCCCCAGCATTTT. Supplemented by reference TRBV5-1 and TRBJ1-5, the full variable domain reads KAGVTQTPRYLIKTRGQQVTLSCSPISGHRSVSWYQQTPGQGLQFLFEYFSETQRNKGNFPGRFSGRQFSNSRSEMNVSTLELGDSALYLCASRPDTLGGPQHFGDGTRLSIL.

Note on this clone: Germline is not matched at one junction end, which may reflect a read error. The CDR3 region is CASSLEGLGRHF. The CDR3 nucleotides read TGTGCCAGCAGCTTGGAGGGGCTCGGTCGGCACTTC. The chain joins TRBV5-4 to TRBJ2-4; D is possibly TRBD1 (5 bases). The CDR3 is made up of 12 amino acids. Germline lookup yields CDR1 SGHNT and CDR2 YYREEE (reference sequence).

This rearrangement joins TRBV28 to TRBJ1-4; D is ambiguous. CDR1 is MDHEN, CDR2 SYDVKM, per germline. The V and J ends lost 6 bases and 8 bases respectively, with 13 bases between them. The CDR3 has 13 residues. The CDR3 protein is CASRNTLGEKLFF. CDR3 bases: TGTGCCAGCAGGAATACTCTTGGCGAAAAACTGTTTTTT.

The genes are TRBV4-1 and TRBJ2-1; D may be TRBD2 (6 bases). CDR3 length: 14 residues. Trimming removed 3 bases from V and 5 bases from J, with 11 bases in between. Germline V gene data show CDR1 as MGHRA and CDR2 as YSYEKL. The CDR3 nucleotides read TGCGCCAGCAGCCACCAATGGGGGGACAATGAGCAGTTCTTC. Amino acids: CASSHQWGDNEQFF.

V is TRBV6-1 and J is TRBJ2-7; D possibly matches TRBD1 or TRBD2 (5 bases each). CDR1 MNHNS and CDR2 SASEGT come from the germline V gene. V shed 2 bases and J shed 7 bases, with 15 bases lying between them. The CDR3 spans 14 residues. CDR3 in amino acids: CASSENWGTFEQYF. CDR3 nucleotide sequence: TGTGCCAGCAGTGAAAATTGGGGGACGTTTGAGCAGTACTTC.

The chain links TRBV10-2 to TRBJ1-4, with 9 bases matching TRBD1. This CDR3 is 13 amino acids long. Germline assignment: CDR1 WSHSY and CDR2 SAAADI. After removal of 5 bases from V and 6 bases from J, the junction contained 1 base not matched to a gene. CDR3 in DNA: TGCGCCAGCAGTTGGACAGGGGATGAAAAACTGTTTTTT. Translation: CASSWTGDEKLFF.

The chain carries TRBV5-4 and TRBJ1-6, with D maybe TRBD1 (5 bases). The CDR3 consists of 14 residues. CDR1 SGHNT and CDR2 YYREEE come from the germline V gene (reference sequence). V was cut by 4 bases and J by 7 bases, with 12 bases left in between. This chain's CDR3 is CASSPGHGNSPLHF. CDR3 coding DNA: TGTGCCAGCAGCCCCGGACACGGCAATTCACCCCTCCACTTT.

V is TRBV10-3 and J is TRBJ1-5; no firm D call. Germline CDR1 reads ENHRY; CDR2 reads SYGVKD. The germline V and J ends were trimmed by 4 bases and 1 base, with 2 bases remaining between them. This CDR3 contains 12 residues. The CDR3 reads CAISGSNQPQHF. The DNA of the CDR3 is TGTGCCATCAGTGGAAGCAATCAGCCCCAGCATTTT.

The chain carries TRBV27 and TRBJ2-1; 9 nucleotides agree with TRBD2. Germline V gene sequence: CDR1 MNHEY, CDR2 SMNVEV (reference sequence). CDR3 length: 15 amino acids. J lost 6 bases, V lost 6 bases, and 9 bases had no gene match. The chain's CDR3 is CASSPGLAGINEQFF. The CDR3 DNA is TGTGCCAGCAGCCCCGGCCTAGCGGGGATCAATGAGCAGTTCTTC.

This chain links TRBV29-1 with TRBJ2-3; perhaps TRBD1 as D (5 bases). From germline, CDR1 is SQVTM and CDR2 ANQGSEA. Trimming took 4 bases from V and 0 from J, leaving 14 bases between them. This CDR3 has 15 amino acids. The CDR3 DNA reads TGCAGCGTTGTCAGGGCAGCCACTAGCACAGATACGCAGTATTTT. Protein product: CSVVRAATSTDTQYF.

The CDR3, as DNA: TGTGCCAGCAGCTACACGACAGGGGGAAAGTCACCCCTCCACTTT. It codes for CASSYTTGGKSPLHF. This chain joins TRBV11-2 and TRBJ1-6, with 9 bases that match TRBD1. After removal of 4 bases from V and 10 bases from J, the junction contained 8 bases not matched to a gene. Germline CDR1 is SGHAT and CDR2 is FQNNGV. This CDR3 comprises 15 residues.

The CDR3, as DNA: TGTGCCAGCCACAAAAAGACAGGGGCGGTGAACACTGAAGCTTTCTTT. Its translation is CASHKKTGAVNTEAFF. The chain recombines TRBV2 with TRBJ1-1; TRBD1 matches 8 bases. CDR3 size: 16 residues. Germline CDR1 and CDR2: SNHLY and FYNNEI. The ends lost 8 bases at V and 0 bases at J; junction bases unmatched: 11.